Below, 19 T cell receptor beta chains from the same sample are listed, as sequenced in a study of blood T cells in healthy people across ages. With a J-beta primer mix and a sample-barcoded 5' primer, a second PCR ran 7 to 11 cycles. In TCRdb, the 5' RACE reads were re-called with MiXCR into one record per CDR3 protein. This table has around 710,000 distinct CDR3 sequences, roughly 47% appearing once. Material: blood. Source of these receptors: an older woman in good health.

In this sample, this clonotype turned up many times. The V call is TRBV5-1, the J call TRBJ2-7, with 11 positions matching TRBD2. The trim removed 6 bases at V and 3 bases at J, leaving 14 bases unmatched. This CDR3 comprises 17 residues. CDR1 SGHRS and CDR2 YFSETQ come from the germline V gene. Here the CDR3 reads CASNPFTGTSGLYEQYF. For the CDR3, the DNA is TGCGCCAGCAACCCCTTTACCGGGACTAGCGGACTCTACGAGCAGTACTTC.

This clonotype has more than one count but fewer than ten. The chain links TRBV29-1 to TRBJ1-4; a weak D match, TRBD1 (6 bases). This CDR3 has 13 amino acids. Trimming removed 4 bases at V and 7 bases at J, with 13 bases between. Germline CDR1 SQVTM, CDR2 ANQGSEA. The chain's CDR3 is CSVVSDSTEKLFF. The CDR3 DNA sequence: TGCAGCGTTGTATCGGACAGCACTGAAAAACTGTTTTTT.

This clonotype was counted between two and nine times. The chain joins TRBV27 to TRBJ2-7; TRBD2 matches 9 bases. CDR1 MNHEY and CDR2 SMNVEV come from the germline V gene (reference sequence). The CDR3 length is 14 residues. The ends lost 3 bases at V and 4 bases at J; junction bases unmatched: 4. The CDR3 bases are TGTGCCAGCAGTTTTGGTAGCGGGAGATACGAGCAGTACTTC. The encoded protein is CASSFGSGRYEQYF.

The chain uses TRBV5-1 and TRBJ2-3; D possibly corresponds to TRBD1 (5 bases). V was clipped by 4 bases and J by 2 bases, with 11 bases between them. CDR3 length: 14 amino acids. The germline CDR1 and CDR2 sequences are SGHRS and YFSETQ. This CDR3 is CASSTGQPTDTQYF. CDR3 bases: TGCGCCAGCAGCACCGGACAACCCACAGATACGCAGTATTTT.

The rearrangement links TRBV5-1 to TRBJ2-1; 11 bases map to TRBD1. The CDR3 has 16 amino acids. Germline lookup yields CDR1 SGHRS and CDR2 YFSETQ. Losses at the gene ends were 3 bases for V and 6 bases for J; bases not matched to a gene: 8. As DNA, the CDR3 is TGCGCCAGCAGCTCGAAGAGTGGGACAGGGGGCAATGAGCAGTTCTTC. Translation: CASSSKSGTGGNEQFF.

This clonotype was picked up a small number of times. V gene TRBV7-9 combines with J gene TRBJ2-6; 7 bases align to TRBD1. The CDR3 is 17 residues long. J was trimmed by 0 bases and V by 0 bases; bases with no gene match: 2. CDR1 SEHNR and CDR2 FQNEAQ come from the germline V gene (reference sequence). Here the CDR3 reads CASSLAGGYSGANVLTF. The CDR3 nucleotides read TGTGCCAGCAGCTTAGCAGGGGGCTACTCTGGGGCCAACGTCCTGACTTTC.

There are many counts of this clonotype. This rearrangement joins TRBV10-3 to TRBJ2-4, with 10 bases that match TRBD1. The J call may be wrong; the DNA end is better matched by TRBJ2-7. CDR1 and CDR2 (germline): ENHRY, SYGVKD. This CDR3 region has 13 residues. CDR3 loop: CAISPGQGYEQYF. The CDR3 nucleotides are TGTGCCATCAGTCCGGGACAGGGGTACGAGCAGTACTTC.

A note on this clonotype: Being one base from a much bigger clone, this may be a read error. The genes are TRBV29-1 and TRBJ2-7; possibly TRBD1 or TRBD2 for D (5 bases each). This CDR3 is built from 13 residues. CDR1 and CDR2 from the germline V gene are SQVTM and ANQGSEA. V was trimmed by 0 bases and J by 4 bases, leaving 10 bases between them. CDR3 in DNA: TGCAGCGTTGAAGACGGGGACCTTTACGAGCAGTACTTC. Encoded protein: CSVEDGDLYEQYF.

The chain couples TRBV7-2 to TRBJ2-1, with D possibly being TRBD2 (5 bases). CDR1 is SGHTA and CDR2 is FQGNSA in the germline V gene. CDR3 length equals 16 residues. V lost 5 bases and J 3 bases, leaving 17 bases between the germline ends. This chain's CDR3 is CASSPPRAGHYNEQFF. The CDR3 coding sequence is TGTGCCAGCAGCCCGCCCCGGGCGGGCCACTACAATGAGCAGTTCTTC.

The chain employs TRBV2 and TRBJ2-3; a weak D match, TRBD1 (6 bases). Germline V gene data show CDR1 as SNHLY and CDR2 as FYNNEI. V was shortened by 7 bases and J by 0 bases, with 17 bases between the two germline ends. This CDR3 is 16 amino acids long. CDR3 residues: CASKTGTSSSTDTQYF. For the CDR3, the DNA is TGTGCCAGCAAAACCGGGACAAGCTCTAGCACAGATACGCAGTATTTT.

In this sample, this clonotype turned up many times. V usage is TRBV6-2 or TRBV6-3 and J usage is TRBJ2-7; D possibly corresponds to TRBD1 (6 bases). The V gene's germline CDR1 is MNHEY and CDR2 SVGEGT. Trimming shortened V by 8 bases and J by 3 bases, and 14 bases separated the two germline ends. This CDR3 has 13 amino acids. CDR3 protein: CASSRDNIYEQYF. The DNA of the CDR3 is TGTGCCAGCTCCCGGGACAATATCTACGAGCAGTACTTC.

This clonotype turned up a few times. CDR3 amino acids: CASGMGAEQETQYF. Written as DNA, the CDR3 is TGTGCCAGCGGTATGGGGGCAGAGCAAGAGACCCAGTACTTC. The rearrangement uses TRBV28 and TRBJ2-5; tentative D call: TRBD1 (6 bases). Trimming pared 8 bases from V and 2 bases from J, leaving 15 bases between. Germline V lookup: CDR1 MDHEN, CDR2 SYDVKM. The CDR3 has 14 amino acids.

A note on this clonotype: It may be a read error: a sequence one base away is much more abundant. This chain links TRBV7-2 with TRBJ2-3, with 9 nucleotides matching TRBD2. V trimming: 4 bases; J trimming: 6 bases; junction bases outside the gene matches: 5. The CDR3 has 14 residues. Germline V lookup: CDR1 SGHTA, CDR2 FQGNSA. This CDR3 reads CASSSGLAWDTQYF. CDR3 nucleotides: TGTGCCAGCAGCTCCGGACTAGCGTGGGATACGCAGTATTTT. Filled out from reference TRBV7-2 and TRBJ2-3, the complete variable domain reads GAGVSQSPSNKVTEKGKDVELRCDPISGHTALYWYRQSLGQGLEFLIYFQGNSAPDKSGLPSDRFSAERTGGSVSTLTIQRTQQEDSAVYLCASSSGLAWDTQYFGPGTRLTVL.

The chain combines TRBV5-1 with TRBJ1-1; D is possibly TRBD1 (6 bases). V lost 4 bases and J lost 6, with 13 bases in between. This CDR3 comprises 13 residues. CDR1 and CDR2 from the germline V gene are SGHRS and YFSETQ. This CDR3 is CASSLGTKPEAFF. The DNA for the CDR3 is TGCGCCAGCAGCCTCGGGACAAAACCTGAAGCTTTCTTT.

This chain uses TRBV9 with TRBJ1-5; 8 bases are shared with TRBD1. The CDR3 sequence is 15 residues long. Germline V gene data show CDR1 as SGDLS and CDR2 as YYNGEE. The trim removed 3 bases at V and 5 bases at J, leaving 7 bases unmatched. The CDR3 DNA reads as TGTGCCAGCAGCGGATCCGGGACAGGCGATCAGCCCCAGCATTTT. This gives the protein CASSGSGTGDQPQHF. Looking up the rest from reference TRBV9 and TRBJ1-5 gives the full variable domain: DSGVTQTPKHLITATGQRVTLRCSPRSGDLSVYWYQQSLDQGLQFLIQYYNGEERAKGNILERFSAQQFPDLHSELNLSSLELGDSALYFCASSGSGTGDQPQHFGDGTRLSIL.

Notes on this clonotype: Since a much larger clone is just one base distant, this may be a read error. The chain combines TRBV4-2 with TRBJ2-5; a possible D gene is TRBD2 (5 bases). The J call may not be correct, given that the DNA end is closer to TRBJ2-7. CDR3 length equals 15 residues. The germline gives CDR1 LGHNA, CDR2 YNFKEQ. The CDR3 DNA follows: TGTGCCAGCAGCCAAGATCGGGTAACGGAGGACGAGCAGTACTTC. This gives the protein CASSQDRVTEDEQYF.

The sample holds one count of this clonotype. The CDR3 region is CASSLSRGAFTEAFF. CDR3 nucleotides: TGCGCCAGCAGCTTGTCTCGGGGGGCCTTCACTGAAGCTTTCTTT. V usage is TRBV5-1 and J usage is TRBJ1-1; D might be TRBD1 (6 bases). Trimming pared 1 base from V and 4 bases from J, leaving 14 bases between. Germline CDR1 is SGHRS and CDR2 is YFSETQ. The CDR3 length is 15 residues.

This clonotype was counted only a few times. This chain connects TRBV4-3 to TRBJ2-1; 8 bases agree with TRBD2. Germline V gene sequence: CDR1 LGHNA, CDR2 YSLEER. This CDR3 is 16 amino acids long. J gave up 0 bases and V 2 bases, and 3 bases lay outside the gene matches. The CDR3 DNA sequence: TGCGCCAGCAGCCAACTTAGCGGGAACTCCTACAATGAGCAGTTCTTC. Encoded protein: CASSQLSGNSYNEQFF.

The table lists this clonotype with many counts. CDR3 coding DNA: TGCAGCGTTGGGGCTGCAACACAAGAGACCCAGTACTTC. Residues: CSVGAATQETQYF. J is TRBJ2-5 and V is TRBV29-1; D gene uncertain. This CDR3 comprises 13 residues. CDR1 is SQVTM and CDR2 is ANQGSEA in the germline V gene. Trimming took 4 bases from V and 2 from J, leaving 11 bases between them.